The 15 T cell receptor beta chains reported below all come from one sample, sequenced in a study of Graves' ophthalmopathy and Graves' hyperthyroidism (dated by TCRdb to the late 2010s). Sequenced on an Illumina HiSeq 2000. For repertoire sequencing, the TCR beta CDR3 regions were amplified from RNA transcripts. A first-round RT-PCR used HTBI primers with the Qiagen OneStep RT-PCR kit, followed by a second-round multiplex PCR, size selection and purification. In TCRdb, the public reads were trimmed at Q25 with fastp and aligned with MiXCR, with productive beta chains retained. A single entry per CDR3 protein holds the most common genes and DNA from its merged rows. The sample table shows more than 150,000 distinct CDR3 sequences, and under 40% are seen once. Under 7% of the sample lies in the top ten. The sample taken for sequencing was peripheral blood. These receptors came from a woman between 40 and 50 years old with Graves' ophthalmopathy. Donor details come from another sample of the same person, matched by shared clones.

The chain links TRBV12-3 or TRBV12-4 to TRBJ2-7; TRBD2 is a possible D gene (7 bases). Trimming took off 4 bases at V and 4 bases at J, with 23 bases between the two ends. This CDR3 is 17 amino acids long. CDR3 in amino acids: CASSYGRTRGFSYEQYF. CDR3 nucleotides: TGTGCCAGCAGTTACGGACGGACTAGGGGGTTCTCGTACGAGCAGTACTTC.

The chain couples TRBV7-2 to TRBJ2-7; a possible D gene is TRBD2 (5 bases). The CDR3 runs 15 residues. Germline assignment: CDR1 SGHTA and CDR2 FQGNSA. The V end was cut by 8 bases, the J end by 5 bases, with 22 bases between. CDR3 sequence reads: CASAPNGVGRDEQYF. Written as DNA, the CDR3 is TGTGCCAGCGCACCAAACGGGGTTGGGAGAGACGAGCAGTACTTC. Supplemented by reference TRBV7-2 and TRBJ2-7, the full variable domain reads GAGVSQSPSNKVTEKGKDVELRCDPISGHTALYWYRQSLGQGLEFLIYFQGNSAPDKSGLPSDRFSAERTGGSVSTLTIQRTQQEDSAVYLCASAPNGVGRDEQYFGPGTRLTVT.

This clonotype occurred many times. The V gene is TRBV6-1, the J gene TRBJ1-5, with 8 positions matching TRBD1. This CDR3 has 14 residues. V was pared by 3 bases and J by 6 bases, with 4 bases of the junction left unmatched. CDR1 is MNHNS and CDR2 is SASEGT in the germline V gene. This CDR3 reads CASSDSQGAQPQHF. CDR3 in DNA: TGTGCCAGCAGTGACAGTCAGGGGGCTCAGCCCCAGCATTTT.

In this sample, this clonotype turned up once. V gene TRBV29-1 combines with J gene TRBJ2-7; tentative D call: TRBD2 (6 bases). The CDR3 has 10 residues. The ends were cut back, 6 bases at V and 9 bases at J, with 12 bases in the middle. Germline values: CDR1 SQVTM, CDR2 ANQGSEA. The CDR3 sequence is CSVRDSGQYF. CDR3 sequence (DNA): TGCAGCGTCCGGGACTCAGGGCAGTACTTC.

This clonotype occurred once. This CDR3 reads CASSERVRGRLAMNTEAFF. The CDR3 DNA reads as TGTGCCAGCAGTGAAAGGGTCCGGGGGAGACTCGCCATGAACACTGAAGCTTTCTTT. The V gene is TRBV6-1, the J gene TRBJ1-1; possibly TRBD1 for D (5 bases). V lost 2 bases and J lost 0, with 22 bases in between. The CDR3 extends over 19 amino acids. The germline V gene encodes CDR1 MNHNS and CDR2 SASEGT.

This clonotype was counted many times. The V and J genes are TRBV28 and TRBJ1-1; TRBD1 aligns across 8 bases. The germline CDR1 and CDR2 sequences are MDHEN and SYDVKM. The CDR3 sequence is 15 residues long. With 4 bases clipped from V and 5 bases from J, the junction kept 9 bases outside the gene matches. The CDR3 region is CASSSSRTGRTEAFF. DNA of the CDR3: TGTGCCAGCAGTTCGTCCAGGACAGGGAGGACTGAAGCTTTCTTT.

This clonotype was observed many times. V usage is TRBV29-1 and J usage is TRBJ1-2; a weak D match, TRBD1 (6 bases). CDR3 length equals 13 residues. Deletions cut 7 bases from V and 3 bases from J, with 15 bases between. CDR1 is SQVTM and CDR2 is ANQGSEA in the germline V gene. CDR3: CSGGGGRDYGYTF. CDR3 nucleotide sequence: TGCAGCGGGGGGGGCGGACGGGACTATGGCTACACCTTC.

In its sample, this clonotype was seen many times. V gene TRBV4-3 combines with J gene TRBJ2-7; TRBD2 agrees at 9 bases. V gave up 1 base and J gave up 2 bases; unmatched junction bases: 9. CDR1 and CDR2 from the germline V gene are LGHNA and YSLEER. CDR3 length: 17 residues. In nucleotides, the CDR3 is TGCGCCAGCAGCCAAGCCCTTGGGGCTAGCGGGACCTACGAGCAGTACTTC. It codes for CASSQALGASGTYEQYF.

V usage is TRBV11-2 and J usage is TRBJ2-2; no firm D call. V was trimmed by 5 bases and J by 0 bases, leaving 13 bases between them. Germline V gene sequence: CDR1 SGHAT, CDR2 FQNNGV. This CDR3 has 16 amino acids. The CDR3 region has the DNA TGTGCCAGCAGCGCCAACTCAATCTCGAACACCGGGGAGCTGTTTTTT. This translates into CASSANSISNTGELFF.

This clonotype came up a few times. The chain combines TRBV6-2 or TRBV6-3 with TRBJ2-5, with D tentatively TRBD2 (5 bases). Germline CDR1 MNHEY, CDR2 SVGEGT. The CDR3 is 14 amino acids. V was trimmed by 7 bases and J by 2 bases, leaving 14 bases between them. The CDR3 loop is CASTFFGEQETQYF. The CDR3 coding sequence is TGTGCCAGCACCTTCTTTGGGGAGCAAGAGACCCAGTACTTC.

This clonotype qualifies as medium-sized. Here the CDR3 DNA reads TGTGCCACCAGCAGAGAGATTGGGTCAAACGAGCAGTACTTC. Translation: CATSREIGSNEQYF. The chain links TRBV15 to TRBJ2-7; D remains unclear. The CDR3 loop spans 14 amino acids. The germline V gene encodes CDR1 LNHNV and CDR2 YYDKDF (reference sequence). V dropped 0 bases and J dropped 5 bases, with 11 bases sitting between them.

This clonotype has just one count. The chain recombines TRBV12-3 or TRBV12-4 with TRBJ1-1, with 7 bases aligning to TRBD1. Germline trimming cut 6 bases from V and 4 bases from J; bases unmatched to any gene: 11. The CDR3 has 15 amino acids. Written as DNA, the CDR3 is TGTGCCAGCAGGGCACCCAGGGGGTGGGCCACTGAAGCTTTCTTT. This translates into CASRAPRGWATEAFF.

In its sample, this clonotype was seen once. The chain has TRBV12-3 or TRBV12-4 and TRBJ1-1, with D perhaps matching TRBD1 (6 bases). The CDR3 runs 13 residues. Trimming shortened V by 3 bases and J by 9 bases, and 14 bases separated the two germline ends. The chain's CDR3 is CASSFGGGQKAFF. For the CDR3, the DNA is TGTGCCAGCAGTTTTGGGGGGGGGCAGAAAGCTTTCTTT.

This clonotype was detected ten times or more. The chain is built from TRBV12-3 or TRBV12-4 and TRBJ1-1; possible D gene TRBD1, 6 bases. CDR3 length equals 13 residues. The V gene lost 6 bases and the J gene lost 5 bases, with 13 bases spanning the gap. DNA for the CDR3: TGTGCCAGCAGGAGCCTGCAGGGGACTGAAGCTTTCTTT. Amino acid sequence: CASRSLQGTEAFF.

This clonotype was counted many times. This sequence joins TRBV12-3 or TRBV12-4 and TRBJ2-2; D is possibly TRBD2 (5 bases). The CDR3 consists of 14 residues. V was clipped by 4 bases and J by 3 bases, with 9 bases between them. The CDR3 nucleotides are TGTGCCAGCAGTTATGCGCGGGACACCGGGGAGCTGTTTTTT. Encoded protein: CASSYARDTGELFF.